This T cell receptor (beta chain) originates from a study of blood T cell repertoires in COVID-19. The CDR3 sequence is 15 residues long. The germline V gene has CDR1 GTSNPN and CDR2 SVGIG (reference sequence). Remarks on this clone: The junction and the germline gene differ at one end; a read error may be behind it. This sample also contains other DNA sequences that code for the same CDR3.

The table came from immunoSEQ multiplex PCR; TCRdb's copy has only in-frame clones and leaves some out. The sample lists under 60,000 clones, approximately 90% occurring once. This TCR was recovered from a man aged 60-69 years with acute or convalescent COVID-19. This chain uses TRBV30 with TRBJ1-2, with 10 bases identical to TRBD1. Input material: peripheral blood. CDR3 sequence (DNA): TGCGCCTGGAGCGTTCTCCGGGACAGGGGCATTCGCTACACCTTC. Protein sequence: CAWSVLRDRGIRYTF.